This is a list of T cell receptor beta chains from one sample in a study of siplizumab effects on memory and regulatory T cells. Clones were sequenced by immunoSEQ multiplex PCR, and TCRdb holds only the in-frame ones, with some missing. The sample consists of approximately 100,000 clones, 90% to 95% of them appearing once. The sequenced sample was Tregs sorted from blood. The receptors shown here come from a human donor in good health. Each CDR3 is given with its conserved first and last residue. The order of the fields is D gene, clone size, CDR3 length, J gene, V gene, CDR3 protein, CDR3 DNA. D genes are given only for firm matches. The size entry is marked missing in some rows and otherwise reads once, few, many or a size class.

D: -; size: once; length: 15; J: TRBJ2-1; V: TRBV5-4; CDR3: CASSRDLSSYNEQFF; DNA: TGTGCCAGCAGCCGGGACCTGAGCTCCTACAATGAGCAGTTCTTC
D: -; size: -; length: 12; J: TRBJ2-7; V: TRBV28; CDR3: CASSLGLVWQYF; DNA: TGTGCCAGCAGTTTAGGTTTGGTGTGGCAGTACTTC
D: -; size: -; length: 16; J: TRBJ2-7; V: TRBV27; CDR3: CASRPLSSVSSYEQYF; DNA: TGTGCCAGCAGACCCCTTTCTAGCGTAAGCTCCTACGAGCAGTACTTC
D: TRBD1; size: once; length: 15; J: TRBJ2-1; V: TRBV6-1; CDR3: CASTKGTVPRGEQFF; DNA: TGTGCCAGCACTAAGGGGACAGTTCCTCGAGGGGAGCAGTTCTTC
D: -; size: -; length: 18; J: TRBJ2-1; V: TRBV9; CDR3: CASSVATRGSGHYNEQFF; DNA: TGTGCCAGCAGCGTAGCTACGCGGGGTAGCGGCCACTACAATGAGCAGTTCTTC
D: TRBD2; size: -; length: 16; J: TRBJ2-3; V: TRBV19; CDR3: CASSPGTRILTDTQYF; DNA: TGTGCCAGTAGTCCCGGGACTAGAATACTCACAGATACGCAGTATTTT
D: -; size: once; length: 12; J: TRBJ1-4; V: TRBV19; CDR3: CASRGRREKLFF; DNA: TGTGCCAGTAGAGGCCGGAGGGAAAAACTGTTTTTT
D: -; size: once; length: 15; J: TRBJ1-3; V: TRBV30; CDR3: CAWIPFGGPSDTIYF; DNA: TGTGCCTGGATTCCCTTCGGGGGCCCGTCAGACACCATATATTTT
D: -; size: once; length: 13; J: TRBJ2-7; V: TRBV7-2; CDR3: CASSFTLPWEQYF; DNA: TGTGCCAGCAGCTTCACATTACCTTGGGAGCAGTACTTC
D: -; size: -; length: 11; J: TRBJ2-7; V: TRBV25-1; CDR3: CASSEHYEQYF; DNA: TGTGCCAGCAGTGAGCACTACGAGCAGTACTTC
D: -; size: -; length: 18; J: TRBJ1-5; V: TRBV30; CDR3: CAWSRLHGPASLDQPQHF; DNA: TGTGCCTGGAGTCGTCTTCACGGACCTGCAAGTTTAGATCAGCCCCAGCATTTT
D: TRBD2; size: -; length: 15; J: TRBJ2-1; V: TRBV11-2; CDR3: CASSPGLAGDHEQFF; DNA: TGTGCCAGCAGCCCGGGACTAGCGGGAGATCACGAGCAGTTCTTC
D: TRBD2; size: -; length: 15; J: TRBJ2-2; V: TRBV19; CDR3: CASSDLAGGTGELFF; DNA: TGTGCCAGTAGTGACCTAGCGGGAGGGACCGGGGAGCTGTTTTTT
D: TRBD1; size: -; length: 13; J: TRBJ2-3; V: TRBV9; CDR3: CASSVGTADTQYF; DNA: TGTGCCAGCAGCGTCGGGACAGCAGATACGCAGTATTTT
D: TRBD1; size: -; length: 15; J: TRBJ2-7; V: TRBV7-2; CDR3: CASSTRPTGGEKQYF; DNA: TGTGCCAGCAGCACCAGGCCGACAGGGGGCGAGAAGCAGTACTTC
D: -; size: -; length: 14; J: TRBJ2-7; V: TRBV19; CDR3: CASSPGGTTYEQYF; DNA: TGTGCCAGTTCCCCGGGCGGGACAACCTACGAGCAGTACTTC
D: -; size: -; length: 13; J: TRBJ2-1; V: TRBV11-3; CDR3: CASSLQANNEQFF; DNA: TGTGCCAGCAGCTTACAGGCTAATAATGAGCAGTTCTTC
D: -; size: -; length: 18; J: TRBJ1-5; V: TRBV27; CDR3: CASSEWREWYVSNQPQHF; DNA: TGTGCCAGCAGTGAGTGGCGGGAATGGTACGTAAGCAATCAGCCCCAGCATTTT
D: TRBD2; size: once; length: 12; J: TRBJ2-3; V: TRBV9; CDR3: CASSVSGGTQYF; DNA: TGTGCCAGCAGCGTATCGGGGGGTACGCAGTATTTT
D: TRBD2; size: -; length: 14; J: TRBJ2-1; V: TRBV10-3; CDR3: CAISPGLAPNEQFF; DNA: TGTGCCATTAGCCCCGGACTAGCACCGAATGAGCAGTTCTTC
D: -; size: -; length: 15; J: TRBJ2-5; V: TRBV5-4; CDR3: CASSSTQGYQETQYF; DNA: TGTGCCAGCAGCTCAACACAGGGTTACCAAGAGACCCAGTACTTC
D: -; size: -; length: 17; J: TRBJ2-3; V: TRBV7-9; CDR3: CASSSARGSNSTDTQYF; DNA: TGTGCCAGCAGCTCCGCCCGGGGATCGAATAGCACAGATACGCAGTATTTT
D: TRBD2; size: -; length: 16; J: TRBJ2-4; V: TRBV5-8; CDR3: CASSRGTRLAKNIQYF; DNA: TGTGCCAGCAGCAGAGGGACTAGGCTGGCCAAAAACATTCAGTACTTC
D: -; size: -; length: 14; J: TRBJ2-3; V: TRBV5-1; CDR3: CASSFGHLADTQYF; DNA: TGCGCCAGCAGCTTTGGCCATTTAGCAGATACGCAGTATTTT
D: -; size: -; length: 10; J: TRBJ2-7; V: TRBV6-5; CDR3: CASRRGEQYF; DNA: TGTGCCAGCAGGAGGGGCGAGCAGTACTTC
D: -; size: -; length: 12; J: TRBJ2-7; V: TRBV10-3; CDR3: CAISEQGYEQYF; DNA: TGTGCCATCAGTGAACAGGGCTACGAGCAGTACTTC
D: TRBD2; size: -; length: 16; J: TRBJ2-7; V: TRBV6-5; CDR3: CASSYFLGTTPSEQYF; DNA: TGTGCCAGCAGTTACTTTTTGGGGACTACCCCTTCCGAGCAGTACTTC
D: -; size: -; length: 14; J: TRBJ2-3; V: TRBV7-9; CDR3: CASSAIGATDTQYF; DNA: TGTGCCAGCAGCGCCATTGGGGCAACAGATACGCAGTATTTT
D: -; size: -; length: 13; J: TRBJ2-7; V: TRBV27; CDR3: CASSAFQGGEQYF; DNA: TGTGCCAGCAGTGCGTTCCAGGGGGGCGAGCAGTACTTC
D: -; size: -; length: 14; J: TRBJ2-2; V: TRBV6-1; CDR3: CASRGTFNTGELFF; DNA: TGTGCCAGCAGGGGGACTTTCAACACCGGGGAGCTGTTTTTT
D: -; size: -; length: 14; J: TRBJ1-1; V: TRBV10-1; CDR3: CASSEGQTNTEAFF; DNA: TGCGCCAGCAGTGAGGGCCAAACGAACACTGAAGCTTTCTTT
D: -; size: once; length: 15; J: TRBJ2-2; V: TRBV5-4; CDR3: CASSPVAGRTGELFF; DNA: TGTGCCAGCAGCCCGGTGGCGGGACGGACCGGGGAGCTGTTTTTT
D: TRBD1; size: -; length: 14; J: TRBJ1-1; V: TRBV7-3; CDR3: CASSLTAGGTEAFF; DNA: TGTGCCAGCAGCTTAACTGCAGGGGGCACTGAAGCTTTCTTT
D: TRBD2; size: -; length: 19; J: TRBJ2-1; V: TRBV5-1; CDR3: CASSLEKTSGRWAYNEQFF; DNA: TGCGCCAGCAGCTTGGAGAAAACTAGCGGGAGATGGGCCTACAATGAGCAGTTCTTC
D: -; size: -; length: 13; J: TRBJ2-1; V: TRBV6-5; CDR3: CASGDLSYNEQFF; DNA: TGTGCCAGCGGGGACCTCTCCTACAATGAGCAGTTCTTC